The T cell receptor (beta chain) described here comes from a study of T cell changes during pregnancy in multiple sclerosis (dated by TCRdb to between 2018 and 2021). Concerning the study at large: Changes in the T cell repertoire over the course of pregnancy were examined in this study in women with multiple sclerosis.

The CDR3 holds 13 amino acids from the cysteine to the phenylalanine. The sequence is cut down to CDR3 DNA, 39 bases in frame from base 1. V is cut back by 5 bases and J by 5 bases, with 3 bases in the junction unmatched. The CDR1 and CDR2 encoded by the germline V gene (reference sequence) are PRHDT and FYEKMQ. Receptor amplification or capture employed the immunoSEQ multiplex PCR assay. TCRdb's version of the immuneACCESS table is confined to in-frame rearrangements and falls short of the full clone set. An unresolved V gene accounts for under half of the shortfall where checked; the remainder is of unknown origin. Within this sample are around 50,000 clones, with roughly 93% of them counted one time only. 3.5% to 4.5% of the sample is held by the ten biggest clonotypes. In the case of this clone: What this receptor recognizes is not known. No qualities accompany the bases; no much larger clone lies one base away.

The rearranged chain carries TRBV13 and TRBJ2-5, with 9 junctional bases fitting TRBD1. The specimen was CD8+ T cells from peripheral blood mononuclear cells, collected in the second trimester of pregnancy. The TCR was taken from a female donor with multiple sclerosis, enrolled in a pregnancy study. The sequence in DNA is TGTGCCAGCAGCCCGGACAGGGGTGAGACCCAGTACTTC. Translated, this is CASSPDRGETQYF.